This T cell receptor (beta chain) derives from a study of early T cells in non-severe SARS-CoV-2 infection. Overall study context: RNA in bulk from unsorted whole blood was sequenced, and chains were unpaired.

This CDR3 has 18 amino acids. Germline loops: CDR1 SGHDN, CDR2 FVKESK. With 0 bases clipped from V and 3 bases from J, the junction kept 11 bases outside the gene matches. Unique molecular identifier tags were affixed to discrete cDNA molecules. TCRdb processed the 5' RACE reads anew with MiXCR; each CDR3 protein has one entry. Seen here are about 71,000 distinct CDR3 sequences, around 15% observed once, and the top ten hold around 15%. This TCR was sampled from an adult who was a healthcare worker with PCR-confirmed SARS-CoV-2 infection or an uninfected control (not recorded which). The specimen was whole blood. J is TRBJ2-1 and V is TRBV14; 7 bases line up with TRBD1. This CDR3 reads CASSQDIIWGQNYNEQFF. CDR3 DNA sequence: TGTGCCAGCAGCCAAGATATCATTTGGGGACAGAACTACAATGAGCAGTTCTTC.